The sequence of this T cell receptor (beta chain) was determined in a study of cytomegalovirus exposure and HLA in healthy donors. Study conclusions and caveats: Most TCRs appeared rarely, but some public TCRs recurred in many donors. V- and J-gene trimming of TCR beta was linked (in a later analysis) to a missense DCLRE1C variant.

Worth noting for this clone: The antigen is undetermined.

The V and J ends lost 1 base and 6 bases respectively, with 13 bases between them. CDR3 length: 14 amino acids. The V gene's germline CDR1 is LNHDA and CDR2 SQIVND (reference sequence). The PCR employed 60 Vbeta primers together with 13 Jbeta primers. Repertoires were generated with immunoSEQ multiplex PCR, while TCRdb's copy carries only in-frame clones and drops some. The sample records roughly 200,000 clones, 85% being singletons. Participants comprised healthy donors of bone marrow. This receptor was identified in a woman between 45 and 65 years old in good health and CMV-seronegative. The rearrangement uses TRBV19 and TRBJ2-7; tentative D call: TRBD1 (7 bases). Sequenced: PBMCs. The CDR3 loop is CASSIGNRGGEQYF. Written as DNA, the CDR3 is TGTGCCAGTAGTATAGGGAACAGGGGAGGCGAGCAGTACTTC. The full variable domain, rest sourced from reference TRBV19 and TRBJ2-7, is DGGITQSPKYLFRKEGQNVTLSCEQNLNHDAMYWYRQDPGQGLRLIYYSQIVNDFQKGDIAEGYSVSREKKESFPLTVTSAQKNPTAFYLCASSIGNRGGEQYFGPGTRLTVT.